This TCR beta chain was sequenced for a study of blood T cell repertoires in COVID-19. As for the study in general: Sites in the United States, Italy and Spain provided acute and convalescent COVID-19 samples.

TCRdb's copy holds only in-frame clones and misses some; the assay was immunoSEQ multiplex PCR. The top ten clones hold 4.5% to 6.5% of a sample with some 250,000 clones, 80% to 90% of them seen once. In the case of this clone: One end of the junction is discordant with germline, which a read error may explain.

This CDR3 comprises 14 residues. Germline CDR1 SNHLY, CDR2 FYNNEI. The chain employs TRBV2 and TRBJ1-5, with D tentatively TRBD1 (6 bases). The sequenced sample was peripheral blood. The TCR sequence derives from a man older than 75 with acute or convalescent COVID-19. CDR3 sequence reads: CASRGEVSNQPQHF. The CDR3 DNA sequence: TGTGCGAGCAGGGGTGAGGTGAGCAATCAGCCCCAGCATTTT.